This entry describes one T cell receptor beta chain. Its antigen is undetermined. The PCR used 60 Vbeta and 13 Jbeta primers. Assay: immunoSEQ multiplex PCR; the TCRdb copy retains only in-frame clones and omits some. This sample has hundreds of thousands of clones, with around 80% found just once. This entry comes from a study of cytomegalovirus exposure and HLA in healthy donors. With V trimmed by 0 bases and J by 4 bases, 14 bases remained unmatched. Per germline, CDR1 SGDLS and CDR2 YYNGEE. The CDR3 is 19 residues long. Study-wide results and caveats: There were some public TCRs occurring in many donors, but most TCR sequences were rare. Researchers catalogued 164 TCR beta chains as cytomegalovirus-associated. The authors later linked a missense DCLRE1C variant to TCR beta V- and J-gene trimming. In an earlier analysis, most TCR beta V segments were productive about 87% or about 30% of the time.

Sequenced material: PBMCs. The TCR was taken from a man aged 40-49 years in good health and CMV-seropositive. The chain combines TRBV9 with TRBJ1-2, with 11 bases that match TRBD1. This CDR3 is CASSVDPRTGGRDGYGYTF. CDR3 coding DNA: TGTGCCAGCAGCGTAGACCCAAGGACAGGGGGCCGGGATGGCTATGGCTACACCTTC.